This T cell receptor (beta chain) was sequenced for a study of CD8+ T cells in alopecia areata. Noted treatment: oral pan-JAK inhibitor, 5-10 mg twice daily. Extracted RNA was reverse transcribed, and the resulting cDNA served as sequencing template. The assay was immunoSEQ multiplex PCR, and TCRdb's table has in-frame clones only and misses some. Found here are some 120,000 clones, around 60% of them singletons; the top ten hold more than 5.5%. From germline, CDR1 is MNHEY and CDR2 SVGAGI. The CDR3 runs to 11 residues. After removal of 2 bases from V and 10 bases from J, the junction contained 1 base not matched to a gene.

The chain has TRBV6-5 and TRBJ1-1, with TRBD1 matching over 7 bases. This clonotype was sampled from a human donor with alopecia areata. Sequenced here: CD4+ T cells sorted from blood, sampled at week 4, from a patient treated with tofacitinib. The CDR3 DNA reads TGTGCCAGCAGTTACACAGGGGTAGCTTTCTTT. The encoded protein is CASSYTGVAFF.